The clone carrying this TCR beta chain was found a few times. Its antigen is currently unknown. The CDR3 is 13 amino acids. Looked up from germline, CDR1 is SGDLS and CDR2 is YYNGEE. V was pared by 7 bases and J by 6 bases, with 13 bases between. TCRdb used MiXCR to reprocess the 5' RACE reads, holding one entry per CDR3 protein. The table shows around 590,000 distinct CDR3 sequences, with approximately 13% occurring only once. This specimen comes from a study of T cells after yellow fever vaccination. General study points: Abundant clonotypes from the bulk population could have been carried over as contaminants into FACS-sorted repertoires.

Sequenced material: PBMCs, taken on the day of the yellow fever booster vaccination. This chain links TRBV9 with TRBJ2-2; a possible D gene is TRBD2 (5 bases). The TCR sequence derives from a man aged 25 to 45 who received the YFV17D yellow fever vaccine. CDR3 amino acids: CASHRGVSGELFF. CDR3 sequence (DNA): TGTGCCAGCCACCGGGGAGTGTCCGGGGAGCTGTTTTTT.